The text below deals with one T cell receptor beta chain. No antigen is known for it. This sample was taken from a study of T cell responses to AZD1222 COVID-19 vaccine. About the study: The study pooled second doses at about 4 or about 12 weeks.

The CDR3 is 14 amino acids. Germline V gene sequence: CDR1 MNHEY, CDR2 SVGAGI. Trimming pared 6 bases from V and 1 base from J, leaving 12 bases between. General study points: Only 5 to 7 AZD1222 recipients were seropositive at baseline. Vaccine-related CD4 TCRs covered spike, predominating at 160-218 and 743-854.

Sequencing was performed with immunoSEQ multiplex PCR; in TCRdb, only in-frame clones are kept and a portion is missing. Among about 130,000 clones, roughly 93% were seen once, and the ten largest hold 3.1%. The source material was peripheral blood, sampled on day 0 of AZD1222 vaccination. The TCR sequence derives from an adult in good health. This chain links TRBV6-5 with TRBJ1-1; D is perhaps TRBD1 (6 bases). The CDR3 DNA follows: TGTGCCAGCAGGGGACCGACAGGGAACACTGAAGCTTTCTTT. Its translation: CASRGPTGNTEAFF.